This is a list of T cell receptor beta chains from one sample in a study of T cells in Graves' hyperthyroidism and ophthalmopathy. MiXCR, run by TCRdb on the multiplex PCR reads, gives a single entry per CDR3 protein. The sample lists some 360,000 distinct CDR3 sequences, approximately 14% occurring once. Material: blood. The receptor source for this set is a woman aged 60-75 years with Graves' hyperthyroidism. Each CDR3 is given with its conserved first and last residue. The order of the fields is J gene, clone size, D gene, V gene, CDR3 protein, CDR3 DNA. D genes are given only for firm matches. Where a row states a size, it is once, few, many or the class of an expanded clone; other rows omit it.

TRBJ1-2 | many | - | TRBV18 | CASSPDGIYGYTF | TGTGCCAGCTCACCGGACGGAATCTATGGCTACACCTTC
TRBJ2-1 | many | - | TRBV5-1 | CASSFQGPFNEQFF | TGCGCCAGCAGCTTTCAGGGTCCTTTCAATGAGCAGTTCTTC
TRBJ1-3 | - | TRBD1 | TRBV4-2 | CASSQDLVTGAGNTIYF | TGTGCCAGCAGCCAAGATTTGGTGACAGGGGCTGGAAACACCATATATTTT
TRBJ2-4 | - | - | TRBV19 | CASSGGEPKNIQYF | TGTGCCAGTAGTGGGGGCGAACCCAAAAACATTCAGTACTTC
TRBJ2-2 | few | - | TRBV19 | CASSFAAGGAGELFF | TGTGCCAGTAGTTTTGCGGCAGGCGGCGCCGGGGAGCTGTTTTTT
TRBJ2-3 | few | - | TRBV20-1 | CSAREGPRGGTDTQYF | TGCAGTGCTAGAGAGGGCCCCCGAGGAGGTACAGATACGCAGTATTTT
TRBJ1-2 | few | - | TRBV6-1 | CASSELAAYYGYTF | TGTGCCAGCAGTGAACTTGCGGCTTACTATGGCTACACCTTC
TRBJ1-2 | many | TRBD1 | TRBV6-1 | CASSLQGASRTFYGYTF | TGTGCCAGCAGTCTACAGGGGGCGTCTCGAACGTTCTATGGCTACACCTTC
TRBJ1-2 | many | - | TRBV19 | CASRRQANYGYTF | TGTGCCAGTAGGAGACAGGCTAACTATGGCTACACCTTC
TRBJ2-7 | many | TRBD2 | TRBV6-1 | CASSASGPYEQYF | TGTGCCAGCAGTGCTAGCGGCCCCTACGAGCAGTACTTC
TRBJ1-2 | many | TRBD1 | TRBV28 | CASSLGQGAVHYTF | TGTGCCAGCAGTTTAGGACAGGGGGCGGTCCACTACACCTTC
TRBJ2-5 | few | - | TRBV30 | CAWSAPGFRETQYF | TGTGCCTGGAGTGCTCCAGGGTTTCGGGAGACCCAGTACTTC
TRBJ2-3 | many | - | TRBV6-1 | CASRGDGLGGTDTQYF | TGTGCCAGCAGGGGGGACGGGCTCGGAGGCACAGATACGCAGTATTTT
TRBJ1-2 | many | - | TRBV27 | CASSNGQPVTGYGYTF | TGTGCCAGCAGTAACGGACAGCCGGTAACTGGCTATGGCTACACCTTC
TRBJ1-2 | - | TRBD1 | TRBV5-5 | CASSEYPGQGGLGYTF | TGTGCCAGCAGCGAGTATCCGGGACAGGGCGGGCTTGGCTACACCTTC
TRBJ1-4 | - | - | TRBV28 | CASSFRGPGNEKLFF | TGTGCCAGCAGTTTCCGTGGGCCTGGAAATGAAAAACTGTTTTTT
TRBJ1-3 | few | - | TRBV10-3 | CAIQDSGSGNTIYF | TGTGCCATCCAGGACAGTGGGTCTGGAAACACCATATATTTT
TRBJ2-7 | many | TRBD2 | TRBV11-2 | CASSYLMGLAGSEQYF | TGTGCCAGCAGTTATTTAATGGGACTAGCGGGGTCCGAGCAGTACTTC
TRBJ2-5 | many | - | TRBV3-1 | CASSQLLDQETQYF | TGTGCCAGCAGCCAACTCCTCGACCAAGAGACCCAGTACTTC
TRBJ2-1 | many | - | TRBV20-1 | CSARELNEQFF | TGCAGTGCTAGAGAATTAAACGAGCAGTTCTTC
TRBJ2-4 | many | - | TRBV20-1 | CSASSIHRGDKNIQYF | TGCAGTGCTAGTTCGATACACCGAGGGGACAAAAACATTCAGTACTTC
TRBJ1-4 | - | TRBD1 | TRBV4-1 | CASSQGTGGGKLFF | TGCGCCAGCAGCCAGGGGACAGGGGGCGGAAAACTGTTTTTT
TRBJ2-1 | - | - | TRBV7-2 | CASSLGADWSFF | TGTGCCAGCAGCTTAGGGGCAGACTGGTCGTTCTTC
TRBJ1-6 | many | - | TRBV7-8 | CASSFSEGDSPLHF | TGTGCCAGCAGCTTCTCGGAGGGGGATTCACCCCTCCACTTT
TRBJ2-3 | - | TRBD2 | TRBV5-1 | CASSALAGTTDTQYF | TGCGCCAGCAGCGCCCTAGCGGGAACTACAGATACGCAGTATTTT
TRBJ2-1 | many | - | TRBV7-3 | CASSDPGIWPYNEQFF | TGTGCCAGCAGCGATCCGGGGATTTGGCCCTACAATGAGCAGTTCTTC
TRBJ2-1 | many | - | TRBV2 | CASSITEVEQFF | TGTGCCAGCAGTATAACAGAGGTTGAGCAGTTCTTC
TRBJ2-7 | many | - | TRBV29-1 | CSVWDGLGYEQYF | TGCAGCGTCTGGGATGGGTTAGGCTACGAGCAGTACTTC
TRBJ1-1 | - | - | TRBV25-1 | CVSDRGRGTEAFF | TGTGTCAGCGATCGAGGGAGGGGCACTGAAGCTTTCTTT
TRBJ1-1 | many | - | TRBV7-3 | CASRFDSHTEAFF | TGTGCCAGCAGGTTCGACAGCCACACTGAAGCTTTCTTT
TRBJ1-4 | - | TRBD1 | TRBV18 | CASSPQSRMGQGGEKLFF | TGTGCCAGCTCACCACAGTCCCGAATGGGACAGGGAGGTGAAAAACTGTTTTTT
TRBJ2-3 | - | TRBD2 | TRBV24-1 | CATRASSGSTDTQYF | TGTGCCACCAGGGCATCTAGCGGGAGCACAGATACGCAGTATTTT
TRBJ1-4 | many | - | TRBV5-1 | CASSWTFPGANEKLFF | TGCGCCAGCAGCTGGACATTTCCGGGGGCTAATGAAAAACTGTTTTTT
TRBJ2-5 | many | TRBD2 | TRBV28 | CASTHFGRAWETQYF | TGTGCCAGCACCCATTTCGGGAGGGCCTGGGAGACCCAGTACTTC
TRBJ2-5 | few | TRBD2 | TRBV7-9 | CASSQAGDGETQYF | TGTGCCAGCAGCCAAGCGGGAGATGGAGAGACCCAGTACTTC
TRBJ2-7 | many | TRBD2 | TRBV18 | CASSPRTSVSYEQYF | TGTGCCAGCTCACCACGGACTAGCGTCTCCTACGAGCAGTACTTC
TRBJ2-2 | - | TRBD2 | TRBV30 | CAWSPTGYGPSGHNTGELFF | TGTGCCTGGAGCCCTACAGGGTACGGTCCTAGCGGGCACAACACCGGGGAGCTGTTTTTT
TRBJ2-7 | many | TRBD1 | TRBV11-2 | CASSVSGTGGSEQYF | TGTGCCAGCAGCGTATCCGGGACAGGGGGCTCCGAGCAGTACTTC
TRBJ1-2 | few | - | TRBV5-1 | CASSAGQLNYGYTF | TGCGCCAGCAGCGCCGGACAGCTCAACTATGGCTACACCTTC
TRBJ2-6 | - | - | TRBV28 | CAGGRSGANVLTF | TGTGCCGGTGGGCGTTCCGGGGCCAACGTCCTGACTTTC
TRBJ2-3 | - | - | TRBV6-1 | CASSVQSTDTQYF | TGTGCCAGCAGTGTTCAGAGCACAGATACGCAGTATTTT
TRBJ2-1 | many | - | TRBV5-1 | CASTRDNSYNEQFF | TGCGCCAGCACCCGGGACAACTCCTACAATGAGCAGTTCTTC
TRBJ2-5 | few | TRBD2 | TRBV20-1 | CSARRLAGVQETQYF | TGCAGTGCTAGAAGACTAGCGGGAGTCCAAGAGACCCAGTACTTC
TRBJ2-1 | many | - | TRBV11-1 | CASSLGRPRHEQFF | TGTGCCAGCAGCTTAGGACGGCCTCGCCATGAGCAGTTCTTC
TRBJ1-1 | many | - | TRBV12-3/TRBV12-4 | CASRPIRAEAFF | TGTGCCAGCAGGCCTATTAGAGCTGAAGCTTTCTTT
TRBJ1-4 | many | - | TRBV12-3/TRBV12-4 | CASRRSGGDEKLFF | TGTGCCAGCAGGAGGTCGGGGGGGGATGAAAAACTGTTTTTT
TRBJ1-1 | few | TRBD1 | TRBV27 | CASSSPIRQGVGTEAFF | TGTGCCAGCAGTTCCCCGATTAGACAGGGGGTCGGGACTGAAGCTTTCTTT
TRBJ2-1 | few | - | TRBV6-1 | CASSSGAGDEQFF | TGTGCCAGCAGTTCGGGGGCCGGCGATGAGCAGTTCTTC
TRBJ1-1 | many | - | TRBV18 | CASSPRGSSSEAFF | TGTGCCAGCTCACCTAGGGGGAGTAGTAGTGAAGCTTTCTTT
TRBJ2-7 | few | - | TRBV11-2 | CASTAESYEQYF | TGTGCCAGCACAGCTGAGTCCTACGAGCAGTACTTC
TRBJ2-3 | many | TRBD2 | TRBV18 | CASSPTGLAGGSTDTQYF | TGTGCCAGCTCACCGACGGGACTAGCGGGAGGGAGCACAGATACGCAGTATTTT